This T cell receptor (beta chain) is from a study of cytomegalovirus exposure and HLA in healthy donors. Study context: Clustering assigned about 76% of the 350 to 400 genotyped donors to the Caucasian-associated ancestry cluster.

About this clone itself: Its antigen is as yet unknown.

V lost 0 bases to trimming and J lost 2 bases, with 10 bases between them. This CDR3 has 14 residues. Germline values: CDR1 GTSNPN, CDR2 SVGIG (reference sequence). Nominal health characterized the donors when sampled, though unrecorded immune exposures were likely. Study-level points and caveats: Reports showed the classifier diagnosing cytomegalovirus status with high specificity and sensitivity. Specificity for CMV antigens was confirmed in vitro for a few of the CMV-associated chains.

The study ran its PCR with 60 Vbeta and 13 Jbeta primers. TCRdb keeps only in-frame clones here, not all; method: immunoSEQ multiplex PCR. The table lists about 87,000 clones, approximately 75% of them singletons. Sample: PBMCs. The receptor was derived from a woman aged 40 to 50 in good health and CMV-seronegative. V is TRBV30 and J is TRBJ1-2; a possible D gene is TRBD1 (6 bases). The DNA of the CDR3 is TGTGCCTGGAGTGTAGGGGGAAGCAACTATGGCTACACCTTC. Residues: CAWSVGGSNYGYTF.